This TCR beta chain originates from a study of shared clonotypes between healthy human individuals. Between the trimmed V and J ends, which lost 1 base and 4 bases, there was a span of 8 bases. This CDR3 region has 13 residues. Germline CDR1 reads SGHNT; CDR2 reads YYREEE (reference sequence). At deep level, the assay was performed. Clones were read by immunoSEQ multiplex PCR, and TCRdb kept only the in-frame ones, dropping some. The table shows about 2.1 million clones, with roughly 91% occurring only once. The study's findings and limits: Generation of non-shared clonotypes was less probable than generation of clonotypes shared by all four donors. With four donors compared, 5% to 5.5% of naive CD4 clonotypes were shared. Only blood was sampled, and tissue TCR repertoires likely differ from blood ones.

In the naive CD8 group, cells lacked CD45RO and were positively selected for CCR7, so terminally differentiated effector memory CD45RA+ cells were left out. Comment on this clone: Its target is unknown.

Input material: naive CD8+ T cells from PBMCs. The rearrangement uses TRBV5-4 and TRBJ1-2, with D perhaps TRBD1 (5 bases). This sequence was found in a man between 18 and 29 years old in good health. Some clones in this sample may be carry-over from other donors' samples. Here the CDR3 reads CASSLMGPYGYTF. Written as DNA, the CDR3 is TGTGCCAGCAGCTTGATGGGGCCCTATGGCTACACCTTC.